These 2 T cell receptor beta chains originate from one sample sequenced in a study of cytomegalovirus exposure and HLA in healthy donors. PCR employed 60 Vbeta and 13 Jbeta primers. Method: immunoSEQ multiplex PCR; TCRdb's copy keeps in-frame clones and lacks some. The sample holds approximately 150,000 clones, nearly 80% seen once. Sequenced input: PBMCs. These receptors all stem from a male donor in good health and CMV-seronegative.

The CDR3: CASSLGGGRSPLHF. CDR3 nucleotide sequence: TGTGCCAGCAGCTTAGGCGGGGGTCGTTCACCCCTCCACTTT. This chain connects TRBV11-1 to TRBJ1-6; TRBD1 might be the D (5 bases). The CDR3 loop spans 14 amino acids. Per the germline V gene, CDR1 is SGHAT and CDR2 is FQDESV (reference sequence). Trimming removed 1 base at V and 9 bases at J, with 10 bases between.

The chain is built from TRBV18 and TRBJ1-2; 7 bases fit TRBD1. With V trimmed by 0 bases and J by 2 bases, 0 bases remained unmatched. In germline, CDR1 is KGHSH, CDR2 LQKENI. The CDR3 totals 14 residues. The CDR3 protein is CASSPPQGNYGYTF. CDR3 DNA sequence: TGTGCCAGCTCACCACCACAGGGGAACTATGGCTACACCTTC.